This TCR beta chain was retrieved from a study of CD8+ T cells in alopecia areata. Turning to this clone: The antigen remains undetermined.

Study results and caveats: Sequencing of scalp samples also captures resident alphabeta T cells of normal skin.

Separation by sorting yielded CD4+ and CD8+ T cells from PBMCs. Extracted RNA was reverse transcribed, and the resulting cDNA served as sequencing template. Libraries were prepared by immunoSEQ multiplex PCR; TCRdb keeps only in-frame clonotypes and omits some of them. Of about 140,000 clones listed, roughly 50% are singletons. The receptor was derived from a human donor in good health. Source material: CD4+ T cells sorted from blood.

CDR3 protein: CSVTTGGYNQPQHF. DNA of the CDR3: TGCAGCGTTACCACCGGCGGCTACAATCAGCCCCAGCATTTT. The chain is built from TRBV29-1 and TRBJ1-5, with D uncertain. Per germline, CDR1 SQVTM and CDR2 ANQGSEA. The CDR3 consists of 14 residues. The V gene lost 5 bases and the J gene lost 3 bases, with 14 bases spanning the gap. Together with reference TRBV29-1 and TRBJ1-5, the CDR3 gives the full variable domain: SAVISQKPSRDICQRGTSLTIQCQVDSQVTMMFWYRQQPGQSLTLIATANQGSEATYESGFVIDKFPISRPNLTFSTLTVSNMSPEDSSIYLCSVTTGGYNQPQHFGDGTRLSIL.